Following are 14 T cell receptor beta chains from one sample sequenced in a study of radiation and T cells in renal cell carcinoma. As to time point: blood 2 weeks post-SBRT. Noted treatment: 15 Gy SBRT to primary tumor, nephrectomy 4 weeks later. Data came from immunoSEQ multiplex PCR; TCRdb stores just in-frame clones and leaves some out. The data hold 150,000 to 190,000 clones, with roughly 89% observed a single time. The specimen was blood, collected from a patient whose treatment included radiotherapy and nephrectomy. Receptors were obtained from a woman aged 45-59 years with renal cell carcinoma.

The chain couples TRBV27 to TRBJ2-7; no definite D call. The CDR3 totals 15 residues. The germline V gene has CDR1 MNHEY and CDR2 SMNVEV (reference sequence). Trimming took off 4 bases at V and 0 bases at J, with 13 bases between the two ends. The CDR3 region is CASSSPEQNSYEQYF. DNA of the CDR3: TGTGCCAGCAGTTCACCGGAACAGAACTCCTACGAGCAGTACTTC.

The V and J genes are TRBV6-5 and TRBJ1-2; 9 nucleotides match TRBD1. The CDR3 is 14 amino acids. CDR1 and CDR2 from the germline V gene are MNHEY and SVGAGI. The V segment lost 2 bases and the J segment 7 bases; nucleotides outside the gene matches: 5. Here the CDR3 DNA reads TGTGCCAGCAGTTACCTGGGACAGGGTAGTGGCTACACCTTC. Encoded protein: CASSYLGQGSGYTF.

V and J are TRBV4-1 and TRBJ1-3; D perhaps matches TRBD1 (6 bases). From germline, CDR1 is MGHRA and CDR2 YSYEKL. The CDR3 covers 16 residues. Trimming removed 3 bases from V and 7 bases from J, with 19 bases in between. Here the CDR3 DNA reads TGCGCCAGCAGCCAGCCCGCCGACAGGTCTTTGAACACCATATATTTT. It specifies CASSQPADRSLNTIYF.

CDR3 sequence: CASTKDFNSPLHF. DNA for the CDR3: TGTGCCAGTACCAAAGATTTTAATTCACCCCTCCACTTT. J is TRBJ1-6 and V is TRBV19; D is uncertain. V was pared by 7 bases and J by 6 bases, with 10 bases between. CDR1 is LNHDA, CDR2 SQIVND, per germline (reference sequence). The CDR3 is 13 residues long. The full variable domain, with the rest looked up from reference TRBV19 and TRBJ1-6, is DGGITQSPKYLFRKEGQNVTLSCEQNLNHDAMYWYRQDPGQGLRLIYYSQIVNDFQKGDIAEGYSVSREKKESFPLTVTSAQKNPTAFYLCASTKDFNSPLHFGNGTRLTVT.

The V call is TRBV5-1, the J call TRBJ1-1, with D unclear. Trimming stripped 2 bases from V and 1 base from J, with 9 bases between. The length of the CDR3 is 14 residues. Germline V gives CDR1 SGHRS, CDR2 YFSETQ. CDR3 in amino acids: CASSLVPGNTEAFF. The DNA for the CDR3 is TGCGCCAGCAGCTTAGTACCCGGGAACACTGAAGCTTTCTTT.

This chain connects TRBV25-1 to TRBJ2-3; D tentatively reads TRBD1 or TRBD2 (5 bases each). V gave up 4 bases and J gave up 2 bases, with 22 bases separating them. Looked up from germline, CDR1 is MGHDK and CDR2 is SYGVNS. The CDR3 has 18 residues. The CDR3 protein is CASSGWSRGRLNTDTQYF. CDR3 nucleotide sequence: TGTGCCAGCAGTGGGTGGTCCCGGGGCAGGCTAAACACAGATACGCAGTATTTT.

The gene calls are TRBV9 and TRBJ2-5; a possible D gene is TRBD2 (6 bases). The CDR3 consists of 14 residues. V gave up 0 bases and J gave up 5 bases, with 11 bases separating them. Germline V gene lookup returns CDR1 SGDLS and CDR2 YYNGEE. The CDR3 region is CASSVGLAVETQYF. The CDR3 coding sequence is TGTGCCAGCAGCGTAGGATTAGCGGTGGAGACCCAGTACTTC.

The chain couples TRBV4-1 to TRBJ2-7; possibly TRBD1 for D (6 bases). The length of the CDR3 is 13 residues. Trimming removed 1 base from V and 2 bases from J, with 6 bases in between. CDR1 is MGHRA and CDR2 is YSYEKL in the germline V gene. The CDR3 loop is CASSQGQAYEQYF. CDR3 DNA sequence: TGCGCCAGCAGCCAAGGACAGGCCTACGAGCAGTACTTC.

The chain uses TRBV14 and TRBJ2-7, with no clear D. Trimming left V 4 bases short and J 2 bases short, with 15 bases between. Germline V lookup: CDR1 SGHDN, CDR2 FVKESK. The CDR3 is made up of 15 amino acids. CDR3: CASSPAGQLPYEQYF. The CDR3 nucleotides read TGTGCCAGCAGCCCTGCCGGGCAGCTTCCCTACGAGCAGTACTTC.

V usage is TRBV5-4 and J usage is TRBJ2-2; 8 positions match TRBD1. Germline-derived CDR1 and CDR2 are SGHNT and YYREEE (reference sequence). The length of the CDR3 is 15 residues. V shed 0 bases and J 4 bases; nucleotides not matched to a gene: 2. CDR3 nucleotide sequence: TGTGCCAGCAGCTTGGGGACAGGGACCACCGGGGAGCTGTTTTTT. This translates into CASSLGTGTTGELFF.

Many counts were recorded for this clone. The chain combines TRBV19 with TRBJ1-5; D unclear. The germline V and J ends were trimmed by 7 bases and 1 base, with 11 bases remaining between them. CDR1 is LNHDA, CDR2 SQIVND, per germline (reference sequence). The CDR3 contains 14 residues. This CDR3 reads CASMGRLSNQPQHF. The CDR3 bases are TGTGCCAGTATGGGGAGACTGAGCAATCAGCCCCAGCATTTT.

This chain connects TRBV6-5 to TRBJ2-4; D is undetermined. Germline V gives CDR1 MNHEY, CDR2 SVGAGI. The CDR3 extends over 16 amino acids. V was pared by 1 base and J by 1 base, with 11 bases between. The CDR3 nucleotides are TGTGCCAGCAGTTACTTTGGGGATTCGGCCAAAAACATTCAGTACTTC. Protein product: CASSYFGDSAKNIQYF.

This clone was seen only once. The chain links TRBV6-5 to TRBJ1-2; 7 nucleotides agree with TRBD1. This CDR3 comprises 15 residues. Germline CDR1 reads MNHEY; CDR2 reads SVGAGI. The trim removed 4 bases at V and 6 bases at J, leaving 11 bases unmatched. The CDR3 sequence: CASSFSMDRIDGYTF. As DNA, the CDR3 is TGTGCCAGCAGTTTCTCAATGGACAGGATAGATGGCTACACCTTC.

This chain joins TRBV19 and TRBJ1-1; D not resolved. This CDR3 spans 13 amino acids. Germline V CDR1 and CDR2: LNHDA, SQIVND (reference sequence). Trimming stripped 7 bases from V and 7 bases from J, with 16 bases between. The CDR3 loop is CASTPLAGLEAFF. The CDR3 DNA reads TGTGCCAGTACCCCCTTGGCCGGGCTTGAAGCTTTCTTT.